The present T cell receptor (beta chain) was sequenced within a study of naive and memory T cell subsets. The SP2 primer and nested alpha and beta constant region primers amplified ligated cDNA in four rounds. Via MiXCR, TCRdb re-called the UMI-ligation and nested PCR reads, giving one row per CDR3 protein. The sample holds around 14,000 distinct CDR3 sequences, 4% to 6.5% seen once. Study conclusions and caveats: Potentially, T cell activation and differentiation skew this RNA-based measurement.

There are 18 residues in the CDR3. Germline V CDR1 and CDR2: LGHDT, YNNKEL (reference sequence). The V segment lost 5 bases and the J segment 5 bases; nucleotides outside the gene matches: 12. This clonotype was counted ten times or more. Its antigen is undetermined. The treatment denotes: skin biopsy from PPD injection site in Mantoux-positive individual. TCR cDNA received a 3' ligated oligonucleotide that carried a UMI. Individuals with a positive Mantoux test gave biopsies from PPD-injected skin. Sequencing was performed on skin, taken from a tuberculin skin test site. The rearrangement joins TRBV3-1 to TRBJ2-5; TRBD2 agrees at 15 bases. The origin of this receptor is an adult in good health. The DNA for the CDR3 is TGTGCCAGCAGCACGCGGACTAGCGGGGGGGCCCGGGGTGAGACCCAGTACTTC. Protein: CASSTRTSGGARGETQYF.